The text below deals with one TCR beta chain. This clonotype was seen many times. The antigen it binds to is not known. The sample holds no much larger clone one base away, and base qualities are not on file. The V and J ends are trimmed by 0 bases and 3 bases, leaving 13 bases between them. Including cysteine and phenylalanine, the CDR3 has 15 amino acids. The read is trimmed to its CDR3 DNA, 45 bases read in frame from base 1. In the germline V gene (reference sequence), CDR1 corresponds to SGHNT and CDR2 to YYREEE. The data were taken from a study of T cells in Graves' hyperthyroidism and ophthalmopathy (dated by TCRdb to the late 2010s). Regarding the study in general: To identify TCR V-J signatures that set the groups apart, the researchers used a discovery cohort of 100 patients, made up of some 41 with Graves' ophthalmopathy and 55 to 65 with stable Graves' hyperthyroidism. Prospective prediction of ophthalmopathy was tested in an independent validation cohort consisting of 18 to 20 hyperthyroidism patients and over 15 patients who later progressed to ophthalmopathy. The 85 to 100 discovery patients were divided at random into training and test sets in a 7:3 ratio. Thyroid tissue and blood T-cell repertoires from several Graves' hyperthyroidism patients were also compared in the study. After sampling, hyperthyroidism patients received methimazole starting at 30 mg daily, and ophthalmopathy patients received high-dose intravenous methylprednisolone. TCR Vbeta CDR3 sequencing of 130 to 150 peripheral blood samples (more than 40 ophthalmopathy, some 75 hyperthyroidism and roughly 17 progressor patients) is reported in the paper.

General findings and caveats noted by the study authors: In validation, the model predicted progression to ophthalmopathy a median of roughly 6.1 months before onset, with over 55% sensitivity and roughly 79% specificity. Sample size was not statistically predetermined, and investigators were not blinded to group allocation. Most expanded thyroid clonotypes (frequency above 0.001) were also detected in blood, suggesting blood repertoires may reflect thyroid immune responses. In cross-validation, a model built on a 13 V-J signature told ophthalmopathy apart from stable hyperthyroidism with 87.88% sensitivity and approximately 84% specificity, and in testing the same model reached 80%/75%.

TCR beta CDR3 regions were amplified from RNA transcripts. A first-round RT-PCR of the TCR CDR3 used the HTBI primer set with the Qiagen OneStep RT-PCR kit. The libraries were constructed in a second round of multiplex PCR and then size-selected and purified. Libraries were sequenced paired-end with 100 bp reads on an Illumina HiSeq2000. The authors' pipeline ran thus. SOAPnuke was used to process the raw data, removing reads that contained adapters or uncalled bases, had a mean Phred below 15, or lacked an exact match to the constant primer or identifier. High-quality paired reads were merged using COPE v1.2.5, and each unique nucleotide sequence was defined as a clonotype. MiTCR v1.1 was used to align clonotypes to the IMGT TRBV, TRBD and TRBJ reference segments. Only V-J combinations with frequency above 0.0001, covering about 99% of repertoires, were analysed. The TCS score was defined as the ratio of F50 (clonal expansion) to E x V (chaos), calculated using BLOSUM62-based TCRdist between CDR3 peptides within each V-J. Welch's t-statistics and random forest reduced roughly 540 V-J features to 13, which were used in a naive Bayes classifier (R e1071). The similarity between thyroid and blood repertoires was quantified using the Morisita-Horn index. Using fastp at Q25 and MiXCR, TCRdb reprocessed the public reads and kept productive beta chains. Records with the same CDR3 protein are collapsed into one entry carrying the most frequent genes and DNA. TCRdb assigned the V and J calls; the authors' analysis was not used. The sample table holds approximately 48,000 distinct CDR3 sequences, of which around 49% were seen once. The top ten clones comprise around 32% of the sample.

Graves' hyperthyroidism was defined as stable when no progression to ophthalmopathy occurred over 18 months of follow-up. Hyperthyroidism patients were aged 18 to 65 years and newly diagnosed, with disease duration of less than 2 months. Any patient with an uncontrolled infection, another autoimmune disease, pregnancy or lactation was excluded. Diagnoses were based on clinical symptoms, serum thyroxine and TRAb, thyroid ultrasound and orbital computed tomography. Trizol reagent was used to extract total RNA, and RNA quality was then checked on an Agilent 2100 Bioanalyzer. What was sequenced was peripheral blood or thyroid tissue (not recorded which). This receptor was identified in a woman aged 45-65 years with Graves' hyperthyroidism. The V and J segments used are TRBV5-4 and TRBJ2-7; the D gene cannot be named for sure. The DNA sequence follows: TGTGCCAGCAGCTTGGGTGCAGGAAACCTCTACGAGCAGTACTTC. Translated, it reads CASSLGAGNLYEQYF.